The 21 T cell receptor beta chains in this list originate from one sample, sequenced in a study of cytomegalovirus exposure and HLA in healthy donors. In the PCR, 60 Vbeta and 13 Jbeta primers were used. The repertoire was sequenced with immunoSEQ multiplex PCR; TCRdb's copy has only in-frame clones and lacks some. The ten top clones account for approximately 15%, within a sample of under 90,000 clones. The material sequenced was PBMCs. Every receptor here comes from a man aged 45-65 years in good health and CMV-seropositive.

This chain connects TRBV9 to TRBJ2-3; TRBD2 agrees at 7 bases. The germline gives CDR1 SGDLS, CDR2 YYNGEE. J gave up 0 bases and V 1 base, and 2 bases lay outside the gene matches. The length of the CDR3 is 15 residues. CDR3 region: CASSVYGGSTDTQYF. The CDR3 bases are TGTGCCAGCAGCGTATACGGGGGGAGCACAGATACGCAGTATTTT.

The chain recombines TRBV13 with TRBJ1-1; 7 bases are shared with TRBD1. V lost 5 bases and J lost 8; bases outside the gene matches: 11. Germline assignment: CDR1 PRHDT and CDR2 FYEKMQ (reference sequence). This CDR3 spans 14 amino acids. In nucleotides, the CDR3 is TGTGCCAGCAGCCCTAGGACAGGAAATAACGAAGCTTTCTTT. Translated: CASSPRTGNNEAFF.

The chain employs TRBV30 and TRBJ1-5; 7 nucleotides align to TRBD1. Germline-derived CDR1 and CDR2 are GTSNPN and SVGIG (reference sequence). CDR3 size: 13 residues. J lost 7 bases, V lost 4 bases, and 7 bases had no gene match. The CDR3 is CAWTDREGQPQHF. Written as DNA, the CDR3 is TGTGCCTGGACTGACAGGGAAGGACAGCCCCAGCATTTT.

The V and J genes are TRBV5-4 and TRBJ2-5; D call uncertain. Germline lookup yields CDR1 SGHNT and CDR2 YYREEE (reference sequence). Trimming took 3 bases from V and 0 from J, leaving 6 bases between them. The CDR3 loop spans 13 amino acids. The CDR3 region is CASSWPYQETQYF. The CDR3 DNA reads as TGTGCCAGCAGCTGGCCCTACCAAGAGACCCAGTACTTC.

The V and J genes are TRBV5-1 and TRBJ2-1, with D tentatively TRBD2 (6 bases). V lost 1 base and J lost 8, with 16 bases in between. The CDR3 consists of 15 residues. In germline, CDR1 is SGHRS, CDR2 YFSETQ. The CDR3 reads CASSLLGGGGDEQFF. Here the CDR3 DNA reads TGCGCCAGCAGCTTGCTGGGAGGCGGAGGCGATGAGCAGTTCTTC.

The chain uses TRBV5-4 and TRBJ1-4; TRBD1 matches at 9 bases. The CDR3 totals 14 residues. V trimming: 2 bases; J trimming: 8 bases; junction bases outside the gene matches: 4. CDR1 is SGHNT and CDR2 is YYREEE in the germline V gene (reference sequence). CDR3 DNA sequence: TGTGCCAGCAGCTTACAGGGGGCGGGGGAAAAACTGTTTTTT. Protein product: CASSLQGAGEKLFF.

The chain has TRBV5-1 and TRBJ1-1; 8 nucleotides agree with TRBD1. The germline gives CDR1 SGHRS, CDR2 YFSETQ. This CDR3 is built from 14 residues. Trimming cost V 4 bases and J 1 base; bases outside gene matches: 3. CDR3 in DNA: TGCGCCAGCAGCCCGGACAGGGCGAACACTGAAGCTTTCTTT. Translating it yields CASSPDRANTEAFF.

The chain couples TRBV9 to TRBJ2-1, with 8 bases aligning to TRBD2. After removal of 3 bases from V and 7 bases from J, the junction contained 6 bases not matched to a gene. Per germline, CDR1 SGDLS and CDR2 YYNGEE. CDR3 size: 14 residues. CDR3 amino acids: CASSASGGGNEQFF. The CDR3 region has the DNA TGTGCCAGCAGCGCCTCGGGAGGGGGGAATGAGCAGTTCTTC.

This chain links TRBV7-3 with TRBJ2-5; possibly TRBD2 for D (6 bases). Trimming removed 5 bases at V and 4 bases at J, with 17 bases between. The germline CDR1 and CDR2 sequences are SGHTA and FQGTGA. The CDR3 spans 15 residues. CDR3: CASSKLMGGGETQYF. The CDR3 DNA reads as TGTGCCAGCAGCAAACTAATGGGGGGTGGAGAGACCCAGTACTTC.

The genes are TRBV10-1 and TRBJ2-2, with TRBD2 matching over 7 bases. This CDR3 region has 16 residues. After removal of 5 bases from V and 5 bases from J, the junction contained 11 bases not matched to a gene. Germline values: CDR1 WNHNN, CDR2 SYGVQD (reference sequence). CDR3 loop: CASSPGPEGGTGELFF. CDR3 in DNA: TGCGCCAGCAGTCCGGGACCGGAGGGAGGGACCGGGGAGCTGTTTTTT.

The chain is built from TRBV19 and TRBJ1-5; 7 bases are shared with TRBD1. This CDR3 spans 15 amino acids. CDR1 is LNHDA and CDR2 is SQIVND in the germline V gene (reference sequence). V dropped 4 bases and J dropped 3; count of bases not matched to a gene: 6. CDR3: CASSKDRSNNQPQHF. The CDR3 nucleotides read TGTGCCAGTAGTAAGGACAGGTCGAACAATCAGCCCCAGCATTTT.

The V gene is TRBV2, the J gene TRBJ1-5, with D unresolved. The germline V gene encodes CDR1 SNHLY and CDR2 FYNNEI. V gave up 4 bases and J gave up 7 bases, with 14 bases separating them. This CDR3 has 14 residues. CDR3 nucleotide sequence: TGTGCCAGCAGTGGTCGAGGGTTGGGGCAGCCCCAGCATTTT. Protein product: CASSGRGLGQPQHF.

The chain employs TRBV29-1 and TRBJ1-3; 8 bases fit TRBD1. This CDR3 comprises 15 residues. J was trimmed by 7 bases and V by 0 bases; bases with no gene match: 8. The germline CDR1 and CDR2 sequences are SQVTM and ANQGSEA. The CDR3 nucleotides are TGCAGCGTTGAAGATCCCGGACAGGGTCGGAACACCATATATTTT. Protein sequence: CSVEDPGQGRNTIYF.

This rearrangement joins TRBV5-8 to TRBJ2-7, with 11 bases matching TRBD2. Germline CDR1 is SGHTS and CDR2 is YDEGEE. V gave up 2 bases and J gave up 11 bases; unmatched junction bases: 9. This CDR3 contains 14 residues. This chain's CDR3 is CASSFTSGSPQEYV. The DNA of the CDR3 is TGTGCCAGCAGCTTTACTAGCGGGAGCCCTCAGGAGTACGTC.

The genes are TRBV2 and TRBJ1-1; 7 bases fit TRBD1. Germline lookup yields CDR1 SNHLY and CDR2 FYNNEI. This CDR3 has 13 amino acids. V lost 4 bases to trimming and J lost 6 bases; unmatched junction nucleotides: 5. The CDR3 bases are TGTGCCAGCAGTGCCGACCAGGGGGCTGAAGCTTTCTTT. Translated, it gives CASSADQGAEAFF. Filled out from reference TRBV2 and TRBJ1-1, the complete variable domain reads EPEVTQTPSHQVTQMGQEVILRCVPISNHLYFYWYRQILGQKVEFLVSFYNNEISEKSEIFDDQFSVERPDGSNFTLKIRSTKLEDSAMYFCASSADQGAEAFFGQGTRLTVV.

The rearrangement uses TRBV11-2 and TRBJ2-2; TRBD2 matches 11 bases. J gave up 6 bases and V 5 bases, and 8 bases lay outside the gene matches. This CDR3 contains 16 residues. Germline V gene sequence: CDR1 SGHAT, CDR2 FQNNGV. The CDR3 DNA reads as TGTGCCAGCAGCAAGATAGCGGGAGGGCCCGCCGGGGAGCTGTTTTTT. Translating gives CASSKIAGGPAGELFF.

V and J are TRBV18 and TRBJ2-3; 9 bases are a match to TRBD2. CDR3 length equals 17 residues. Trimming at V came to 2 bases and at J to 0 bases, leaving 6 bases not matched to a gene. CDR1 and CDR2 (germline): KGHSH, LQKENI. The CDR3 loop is CASSPFLAGSSTDTQYF. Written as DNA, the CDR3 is TGTGCCAGCTCACCATTCCTAGCGGGGTCTAGCACAGATACGCAGTATTTT.

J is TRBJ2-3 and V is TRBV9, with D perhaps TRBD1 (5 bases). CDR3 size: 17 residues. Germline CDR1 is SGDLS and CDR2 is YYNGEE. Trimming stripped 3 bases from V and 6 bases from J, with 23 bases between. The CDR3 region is CASSAEPRVVVTDTQYF. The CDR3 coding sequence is TGTGCCAGCAGCGCTGAACCCAGGGTGGTAGTGACGGATACGCAGTATTTT.

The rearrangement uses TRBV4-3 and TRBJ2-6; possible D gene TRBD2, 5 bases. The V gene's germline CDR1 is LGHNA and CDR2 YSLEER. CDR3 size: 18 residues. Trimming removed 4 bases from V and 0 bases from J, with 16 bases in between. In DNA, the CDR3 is TGCGCCAGCAGCCCTTCTGAGGGCAGCGGCTCTGGGGCCAACGTCCTGACTTTC. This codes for CASSPSEGSGSGANVLTF.

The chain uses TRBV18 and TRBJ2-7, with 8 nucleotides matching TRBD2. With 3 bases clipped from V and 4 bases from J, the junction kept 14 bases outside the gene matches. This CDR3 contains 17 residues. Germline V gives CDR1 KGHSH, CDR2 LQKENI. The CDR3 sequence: CASSPRYTSGFSYEQYV. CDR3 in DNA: TGTGCCAGCTCACCTCGATATACTAGCGGTTTCTCTTACGAGCAGTACGTC.

The CDR3 is CSGQGSGTGELFF. DNA for the CDR3: TGCAGCGGACAGGGATCGGGGACCGGGGAGCTGTTTTTT. This rearrangement joins TRBV29-1 to TRBJ2-2; 7 bases map to TRBD1. The CDR3 runs 13 residues. Germline CDR1 is SQVTM and CDR2 is ANQGSEA. J gave up 5 bases and V 7 bases, and 7 bases lay outside the gene matches.